In its sample, the clone carrying this T cell receptor (beta chain) was seen many times. This sample is drawn from a study of Graves' ophthalmopathy and Graves' hyperthyroidism. RNA served as the template for amplifying TCR beta CDR3 regions. HTBI-primed first-round RT-PCR preceded second-round multiplex PCR. TCRdb fed the multiplex PCR reads into MiXCR, producing one record per CDR3 protein. The table records over 450,000 distinct CDR3 sequences, around 14% of them present only once. V gave up 4 bases and J gave up 6 bases, with 19 bases separating them. The V gene's germline CDR1 is SGHRS and CDR2 YFSETQ. The CDR3 extends over 15 amino acids.

The source is a woman aged 25 to 39 with Graves' ophthalmopathy. The chain combines TRBV5-1 with TRBJ1-1; D perhaps matches TRBD1 (5 bases). The source material was blood. CDR3: CASSILPDTGSEAFF. Written as DNA, the CDR3 is TGCGCCAGCAGCATATTACCGGACACGGGATCTGAAGCTTTCTTT.